This T cell receptor (beta chain) emerged from a study of vaccination effects on CD4 cells after COVID-19 (dated by TCRdb to 2021 to 2024). Study-wide context: Each participant got two doses of an mRNA SARS-CoV-2 vaccine, either BNT162b2 or mRNA-1273. In two convalescent patients, pre-vaccine samples were collected 16 days and one week ahead of the first dose, 142 and 148 days after COVID-19 diagnosis. SARS-CoV-2 spike-specific CD4+ TCR repertoires were compared before and after mRNA vaccination in COVID-19 convalescent patients and in infection-naive vaccine recipients. Altogether, around 11 COVID-19 convalescent patients and several SARS-CoV-2-naive healthy vaccine recipients made up the full study. In the study, cultures from other donors were sequenced using the Oncomine TCR Beta short-read assay on an Illumina iSeq 100.

Points the paper makes about the study in general: The study was limited by a small number of convalescent patients, and early post-infection timepoints were lacking. At late post-vaccination timepoints, both infection-induced and vaccine-induced clones showed marked clonal contraction, consistent with waning T cell responses. Among convalescent patients, the spike-reactive repertoire after vaccination was made up mainly of new vaccine-induced clones that were largely distinct from the clones induced by infection.

The CDR3 sequence holds 14 residues, the cysteine and phenylalanine included. The sequence is cut down to CDR3 DNA, 42 bases in frame from base 1. V lost 0 bases and J lost 5 bases; the stretch between them is 11 bases long. The germline V gene encodes CDR1 SGHNT and CDR2 YYREEE (reference sequence). To identify antigen-specific CD4+ T cell clonotypes by their expansion, the ViraFEST assay first stimulated PBMC with viral peptide pools and then applied TCR sequencing. After less than 13 days of culture, CD4+ T cells were isolated with the EasySep CD4+ T cell isolation kit. PCR-confirmed SARS-CoV-2 infection had occurred in convalescent patients between March and December 2020, before the Alpha, Beta and Delta variants emerged in the United States. Each well held fewer than 2.5 million PBMC cultured in IMDM containing around 5.1% human AB serum, 9.5 to 10 IU/ml IL-2 and gentamicin, along with 10 ug/ml peptides. On days 3 and 7, half of the culture medium was replaced with fresh IL-2-containing medium. Unless noted otherwise, every peptide stimulation condition was grown in triplicate wells. Using Ficoll-Paque Plus gradient centrifugation, PBMC were separated from whole blood and then either used fresh or cryopreserved at -140C. The QIAamp micro DNA kit was used to extract genomic DNA from the cultured CD4+ T cells.

About this clone: The antigen it binds to is not known. Base qualities are not recorded, but no much larger clone differs from it by a single base.

The library relied on the immunoSEQ multiplex PCR assay. TCR beta CDR3 sequencing was performed on DNA from the cultured, isolated CD4+ T cells. The paper's processing steps were these. The analysis removed non-productive TCR sequences, trimmed reads to the CDR3 region, and retained only CDR3s that were 7 or more amino acids long. Antigen-specific clonotypes were identified with the MANAFEST web app by comparing expansion in peptide wells against reference cultures. For clones to be considered positive, expansion at FDR<0.05 versus reference and all other wells, an odds ratio above 5, and a frequency above 0.1% in two replicate wells were required. Clonotypes significantly expanded in SARS-CoV-2 spike wells and in at least one common cold coronavirus spike condition were defined as cross-reactive. Levenshtein distance calculated with the stringdist R package was used to assess CDR3 similarity, and unrooted trees were constructed with ape in R 3.6.1. Entries here come from immuneACCESS through TCRdb and include only in-frame sequences with V and J called. Some clones fail to appear in such tables; in the studies checked, an unresolved V gene covers under half of the shortfall, and the cause of the remainder is unknown. D and trimming were read from the DNA, whereas the V and J calls and clone size are those reported in that table. The sample has about 40,000 clones on record, over 60% of them singletons. The top ten clonotypes cover 30% to 40% of the sample.

Material: CD4+ T cells from PBMCs cultured with a peptide pool, obtained before COVID-19 vaccination. The TCR was taken from a human donor who had a prior SARS-CoV-2 infection. In this chain, TRBV5-4 is recombined with TRBJ1-2; TRBD1 could be the D gene, as 5 bases match. Here the CDR3 is given as CASSLGGDRYGYTF. The DNA sequence is given as TGTGCCAGCAGCTTGGGAGGGGATCGGTATGGCTACACCTTC. The full variable domain, with segments outside the CDR3 supplied by the reference TRBV5-4 and TRBJ1-2 proteins, appears as ETGVTQSPTHLIKTRGQQVTLRCSSQSGHNTVSWYQQALGQGPQFIFQYYREEENGRGNFPPRFSGLQFPNYSSELNVNALELDDSALYLCASSLGGDRYGYTFGSGTRLTVV.